This T cell receptor beta chain was retrieved from a study of cytomegalovirus exposure and HLA in healthy donors. The CDR3 runs 15 residues. From germline, CDR1 is SGDLS and CDR2 YYNGEE. Losses at the gene ends were 0 bases for V and 0 bases for J; bases not matched to a gene: 2. Primers for the PCR totalled 60 Vbeta and 13 Jbeta. Methods used by the authors: A later analysis counted approximately 80 million unique TCR beta chains, around 10 million shared. Repertoires were generated with immunoSEQ multiplex PCR, while TCRdb's copy carries only in-frame clones and drops some. The DNA was the basis for D and trimming; V, J and clone size are from that table. The top ten hold more than 5% of the sample, which has tens of thousands of clones, under 70% seen once.

The chain employs TRBV9 and TRBJ2-5; 7 nucleotides match TRBD2. This clonotype originated in a young man in good health and CMV-seropositive. The source material was PBMCs. In DNA, the CDR3 is TGTGCCAGCAGCGTAGAGGGGAGGGACCAAGAGACCCAGTACTTC. Its translation is CASSVEGRDQETQYF.